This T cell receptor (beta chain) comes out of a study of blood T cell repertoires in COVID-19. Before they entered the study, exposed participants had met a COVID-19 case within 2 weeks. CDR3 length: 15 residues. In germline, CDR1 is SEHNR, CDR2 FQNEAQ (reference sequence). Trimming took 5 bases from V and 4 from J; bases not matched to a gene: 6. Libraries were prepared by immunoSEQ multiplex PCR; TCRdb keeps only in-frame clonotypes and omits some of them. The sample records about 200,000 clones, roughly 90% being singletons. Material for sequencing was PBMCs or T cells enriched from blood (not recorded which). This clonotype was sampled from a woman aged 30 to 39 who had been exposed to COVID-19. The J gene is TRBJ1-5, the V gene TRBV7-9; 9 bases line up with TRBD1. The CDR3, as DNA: TGTGCCAGCAGCCCGACAGGGGGAAAGAATCAGCCCCAGCATTTT. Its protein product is CASSPTGGKNQPQHF.